This TCR beta chain was recorded in a study of shared clonotypes between healthy human individuals. The CDR3 runs 15 residues. The V and J ends lost 2 bases and 6 bases respectively, with 16 bases between them. The germline CDR1 and CDR2 sequences are KGHSH and LQKENI. The authors ran the assay at deep level. Over several immunoSEQ plates, each subset's genomic DNA was distributed in even portions. Some clones are missing from TCRdb's copy, which holds only in-frame ones; the method was immunoSEQ multiplex PCR. The profile shows 97,000 or so clones, roughly 50% of them singletons. This clone was picked up many times. Other DNA sequences of this sample code for an identical CDR3. Donation came from healthy HIV-negative adults that had no recent acute infections or vaccinations. Researchers drew on about 90 million PBMCs for genomic DNA from unsorted samples.

The chain recombines TRBV18 with TRBJ1-2; D is perhaps TRBD1 (6 bases). The sequencing sample was made of PBMCs. This sequence originates from a woman aged 40-49 years in good health. Some clones in this sample may be carry-over from other donors' samples. The chain's CDR3 is CASSPAGGRADGYTF. CDR3 bases: TGTGCCAGCTCACCAGCGGGGGGCAGAGCAGATGGCTACACCTTC.